This T cell receptor (beta chain) is from a study of chemoradiotherapy in HPV16-positive cancers. Profiled with immunoSEQ multiplex PCR; TCRdb holds only in-frame clones, not every one. The data hold some 2,400 clones, with 89% observed a single time. Points on this clone: Its cognate antigen is unknown.

Whole-study findings and limits: Candidate HPV-specific clones and E7-related TCR motifs grew in tumor during treatment.

The sample was tumor tissue, taken from a patient who underwent chemoradiotherapy. The receptor comes from a human donor with HPV-associated anogenital cancer.

CDR3 bases: TGTGCCAGCAGCCAAGTCGACTACCACTACGAGCAGTACTTC. Amino acid sequence: CASSQVDYHYEQYF. The rearrangement joins TRBV4-2 to TRBJ2-7; D is possibly TRBD2 (5 bases). This CDR3 has 14 residues. Between the trimmed V and J ends, which lost 1 base and 3 bases, there was a span of 10 bases. Germline V lookup: CDR1 LGHNA, CDR2 YNFKEQ.